Here is one T cell receptor (beta chain) with its context. Seattle-derived patients entered the study during active infection and were followed longitudinally. In the original processing: Estimates of nucleated cell counts were drawn from the amplification of reference gene primers. Sequencing used immunoSEQ multiplex PCR; TCRdb keeps in-frame clones, though not all of them. V, J and clone size reflect that table, while D and trimming were determined from the DNA. The table has roughly 180,000 clones, 75% to 90% seen once. Germline V gives CDR1 SGHAT, CDR2 FQNNGV. V shed 5 bases and J shed 0 bases, with 14 bases lying between them. The length of the CDR3 is 16 residues. The record originates from a study of blood T cell repertoires in COVID-19.

Sample: peripheral blood. The rearrangement uses TRBV11-2 and TRBJ2-1, with D perhaps TRBD1 (5 bases). The receptor's source is a woman aged 40 to 50 with COVID-19, enrolled during active disease. CDR3 DNA sequence: TGTGCCAGCAGCCCCGAAACAGGACCCTCCTACAATGAGCAGTTCTTC. Translating gives CASSPETGPSYNEQFF.